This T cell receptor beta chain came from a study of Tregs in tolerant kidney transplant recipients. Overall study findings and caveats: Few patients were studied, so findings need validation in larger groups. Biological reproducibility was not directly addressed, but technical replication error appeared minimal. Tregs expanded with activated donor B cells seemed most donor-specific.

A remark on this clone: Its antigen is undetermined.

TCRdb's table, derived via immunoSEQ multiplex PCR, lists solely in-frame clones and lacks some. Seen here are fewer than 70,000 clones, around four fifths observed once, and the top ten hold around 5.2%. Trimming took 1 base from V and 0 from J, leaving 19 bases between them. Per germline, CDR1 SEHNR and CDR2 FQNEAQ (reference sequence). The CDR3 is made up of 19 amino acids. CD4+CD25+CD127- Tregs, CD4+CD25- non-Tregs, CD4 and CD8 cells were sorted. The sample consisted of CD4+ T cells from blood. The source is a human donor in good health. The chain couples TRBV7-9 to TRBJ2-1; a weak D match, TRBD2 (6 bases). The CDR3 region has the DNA TGTGCCAGCAGCTTAGGCTCCTTTAATGGGAGGCGCTCCTACAATGAGCAGTTCTTC. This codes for CASSLGSFNGRRSYNEQFF. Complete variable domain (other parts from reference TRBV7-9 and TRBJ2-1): DTGVSQNPRHKITKRGQNVTFRCDPISEHNRLYWYRQTLGQGPEFLTYFQNEAQLEKSRLLSDRFSAERPKGSFSTLEIQRTEQGDSAMYLCASSLGSFNGRRSYNEQFFGPGTRLTVL.